In this sample, the clone carrying this T cell receptor (beta chain) turned up a few times. Its target is not known. With the Oncomine TCR Beta short-read assay, DNA from cultured CD4+ T cells was sequenced. Cultured CD4+ T cells yielded the extracted genomic DNA. Via MiXCR, TCRdb re-called the PCR reads, giving one row per CDR3 protein. The data show roughly 15,000 distinct CDR3 sequences, about 40% seen once. These data originate in a study of vaccination and CD4 T cells after COVID-19. Overall study: For each participant, vaccination comprised two doses of either the BNT162b2 or the mRNA-1273 vaccine. Study-wide points: The study found median SARS-CoV-2-reactive clonotypes rising from about 22 to 38, not significantly. A median of 86.3% of reactive clones, in convalescent patients, became evident only post-vaccination.

Germline V CDR1 and CDR2: ENHRY, SYGVKD. The CDR3 spans 16 residues. V trimming: 6 bases; J trimming: 3 bases; junction bases outside the gene matches: 8. As to treatment: roughly 11-day PBMC culture with coronavirus spike peptide pools or control peptides (ViraFEST assay). The chain is built from TRBV10-3 and TRBJ2-3, with TRBD1 identical over 11 bases. The source is a human donor who had recovered from COVID-19. Sequencing used CD4+ T cells from blood, cultured in vitro. For the CDR3, the DNA is TGTGCCATCAGCGCCGGACAGGGGGCGCGAACAGATACGCAGTATTTT. Amino acids: CAISAGQGARTDTQYF.